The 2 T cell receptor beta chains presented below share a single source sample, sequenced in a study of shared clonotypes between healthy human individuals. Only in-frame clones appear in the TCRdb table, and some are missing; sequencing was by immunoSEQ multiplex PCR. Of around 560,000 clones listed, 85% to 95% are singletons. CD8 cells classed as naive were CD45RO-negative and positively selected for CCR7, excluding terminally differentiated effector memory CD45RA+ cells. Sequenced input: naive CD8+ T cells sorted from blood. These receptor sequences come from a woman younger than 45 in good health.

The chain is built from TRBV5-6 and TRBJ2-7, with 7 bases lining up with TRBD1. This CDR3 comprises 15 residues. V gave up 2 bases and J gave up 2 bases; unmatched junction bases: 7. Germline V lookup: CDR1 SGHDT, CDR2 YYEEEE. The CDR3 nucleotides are TGTGCCAGCAGCTTTTTCGGGACAGCAGCCTACGAGCAGTACTTC. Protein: CASSFFGTAAYEQYF.

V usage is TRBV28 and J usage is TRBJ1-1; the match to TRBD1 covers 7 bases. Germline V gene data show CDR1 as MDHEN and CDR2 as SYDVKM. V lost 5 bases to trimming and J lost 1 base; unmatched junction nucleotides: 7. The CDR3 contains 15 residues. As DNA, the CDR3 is TGTGCCAGCAGTCAACCGGGACAGCGGAACACTGAAGCTTTCTTT. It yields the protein CASSQPGQRNTEAFF.